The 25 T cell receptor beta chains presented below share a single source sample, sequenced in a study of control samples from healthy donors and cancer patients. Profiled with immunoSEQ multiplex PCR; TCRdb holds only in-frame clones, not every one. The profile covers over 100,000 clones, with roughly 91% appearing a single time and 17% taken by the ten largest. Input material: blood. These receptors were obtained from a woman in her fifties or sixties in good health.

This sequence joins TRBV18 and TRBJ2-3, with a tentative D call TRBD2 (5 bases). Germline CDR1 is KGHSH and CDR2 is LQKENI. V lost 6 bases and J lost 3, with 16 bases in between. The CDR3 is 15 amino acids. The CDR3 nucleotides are TGTGCCAGCTCCCCCCACCCCCCGGGGACAGATACGCAGTATTTT. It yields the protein CASSPHPPGTDTQYF.

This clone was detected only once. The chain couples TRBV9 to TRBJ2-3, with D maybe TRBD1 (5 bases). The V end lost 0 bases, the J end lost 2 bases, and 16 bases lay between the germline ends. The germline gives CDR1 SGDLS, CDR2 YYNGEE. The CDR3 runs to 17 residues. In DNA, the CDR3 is TGTGCCAGCAGCGTAGAAGGGCAGGGAACAAACACAGATACGCAGTATTTT. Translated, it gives CASSVEGQGTNTDTQYF.

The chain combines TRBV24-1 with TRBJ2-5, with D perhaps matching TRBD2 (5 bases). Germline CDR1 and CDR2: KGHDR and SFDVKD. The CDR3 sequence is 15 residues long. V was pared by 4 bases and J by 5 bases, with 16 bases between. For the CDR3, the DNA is TGTGCCACCAGTGACCCGGGATCTGGCACGGAGACCCAGTACTTC. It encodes CATSDPGSGTETQYF.

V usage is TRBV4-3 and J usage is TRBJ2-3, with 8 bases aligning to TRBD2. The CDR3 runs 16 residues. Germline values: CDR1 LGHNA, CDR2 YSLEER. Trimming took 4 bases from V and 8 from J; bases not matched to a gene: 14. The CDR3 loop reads CASSRFHREGLVTQYF. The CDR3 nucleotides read TGCGCCAGCAGCCGCTTTCACCGGGAGGGCCTGGTTACGCAGTATTTT.

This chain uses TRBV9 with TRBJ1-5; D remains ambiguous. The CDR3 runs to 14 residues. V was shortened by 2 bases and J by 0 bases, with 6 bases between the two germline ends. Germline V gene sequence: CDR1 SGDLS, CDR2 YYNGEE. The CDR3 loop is CASSVGDSNQPQHF. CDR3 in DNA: TGTGCCAGCAGCGTTGGGGATAGCAATCAGCCCCAGCATTTT.

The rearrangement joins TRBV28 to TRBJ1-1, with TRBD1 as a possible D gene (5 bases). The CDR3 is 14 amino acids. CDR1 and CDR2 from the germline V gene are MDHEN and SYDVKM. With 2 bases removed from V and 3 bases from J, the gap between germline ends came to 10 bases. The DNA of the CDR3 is TGTGCCAGCAGTTTACGGACACGCGACACTGAAGCTTTCTTT. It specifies CASSLRTRDTEAFF.

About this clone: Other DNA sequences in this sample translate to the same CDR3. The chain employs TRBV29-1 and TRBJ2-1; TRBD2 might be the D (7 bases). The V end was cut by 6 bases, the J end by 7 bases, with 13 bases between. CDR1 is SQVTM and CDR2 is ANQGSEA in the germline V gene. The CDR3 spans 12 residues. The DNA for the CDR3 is TGCAGCGTAGCCCGGGGGGCGAATGAGCAGTTCTTC. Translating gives CSVARGANEQFF.

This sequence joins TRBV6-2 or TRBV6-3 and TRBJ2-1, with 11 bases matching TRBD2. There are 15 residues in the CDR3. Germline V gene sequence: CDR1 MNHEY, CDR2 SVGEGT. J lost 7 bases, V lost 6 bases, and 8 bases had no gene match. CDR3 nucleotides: TGTGCCAGCAGCGTACTAGCGGGAGAACGGAATGAGCAGTTCTTC. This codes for CASSVLAGERNEQFF.

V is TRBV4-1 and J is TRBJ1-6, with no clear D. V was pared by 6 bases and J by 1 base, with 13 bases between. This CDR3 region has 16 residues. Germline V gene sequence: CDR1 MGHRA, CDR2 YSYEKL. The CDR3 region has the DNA TGCGCCAGCAGGGGTCCGGGGAAGTCCTATAATTCACCCCTCCACTTT. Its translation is CASRGPGKSYNSPLHF.

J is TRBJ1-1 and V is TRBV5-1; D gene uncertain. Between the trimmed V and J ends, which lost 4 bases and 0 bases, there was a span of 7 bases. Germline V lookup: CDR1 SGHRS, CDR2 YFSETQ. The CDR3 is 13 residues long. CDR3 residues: CASSRALNTEAFF. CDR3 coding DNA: TGCGCCAGCAGCCGGGCCTTGAACACTGAAGCTTTCTTT.

DNA of the CDR3: TGCGCCAGCAGCCAGGACGGGACTAGCGGCACAGATACGCAGTATTTT. Protein: CASSQDGTSGTDTQYF. This chain uses TRBV4-1 with TRBJ2-3; 10 bases are shared with TRBD2. The CDR3 loop spans 16 amino acids. Germline lookup yields CDR1 MGHRA and CDR2 YSYEKL. V gave up 3 bases and J gave up 1 base; unmatched junction bases: 4.

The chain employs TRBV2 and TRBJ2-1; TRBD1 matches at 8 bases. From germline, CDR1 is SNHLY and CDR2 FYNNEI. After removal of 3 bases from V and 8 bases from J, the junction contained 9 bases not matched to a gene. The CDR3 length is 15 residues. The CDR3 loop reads CASSEGPGGFYEQFF. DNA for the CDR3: TGTGCCAGCAGTGAGGGACCAGGGGGCTTCTATGAGCAGTTCTTC.

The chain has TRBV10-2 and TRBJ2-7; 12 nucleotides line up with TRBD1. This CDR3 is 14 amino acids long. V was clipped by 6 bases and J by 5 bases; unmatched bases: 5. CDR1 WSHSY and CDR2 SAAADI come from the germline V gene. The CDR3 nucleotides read TGCGCCAGCAGGCTGGGACAGGGGGCACACGAGCAGTACTTC. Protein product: CASRLGQGAHEQYF.

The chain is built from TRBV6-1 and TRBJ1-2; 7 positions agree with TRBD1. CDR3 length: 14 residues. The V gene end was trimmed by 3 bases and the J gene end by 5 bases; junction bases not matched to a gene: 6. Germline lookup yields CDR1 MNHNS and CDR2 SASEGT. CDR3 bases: TGTGCCAGCAGTGAGGTCGGGACAGATTATGGCTACACCTTC. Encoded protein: CASSEVGTDYGYTF.

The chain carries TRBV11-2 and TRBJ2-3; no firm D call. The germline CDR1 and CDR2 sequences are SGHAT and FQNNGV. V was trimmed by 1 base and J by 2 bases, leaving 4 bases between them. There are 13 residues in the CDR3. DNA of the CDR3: TGTGCCAGCAGCTTAGCTCACACAGATACGCAGTATTTT. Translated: CASSLAHTDTQYF.

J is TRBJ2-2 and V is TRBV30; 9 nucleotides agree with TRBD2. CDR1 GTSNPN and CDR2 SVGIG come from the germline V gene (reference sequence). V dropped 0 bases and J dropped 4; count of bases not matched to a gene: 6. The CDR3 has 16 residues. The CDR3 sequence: CAWSVFLAGPTGELFF. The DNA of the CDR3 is TGTGCCTGGAGTGTATTTCTAGCGGGACCCACCGGGGAGCTGTTTTTT. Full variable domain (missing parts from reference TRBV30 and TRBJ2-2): SQTIHQWPATLVQPVGSPLSLECTVEGTSNPNLYWYRQAAGRGLQLLFYSVGIGQISSEVPQNLSASRPQDRQFILSSKKLLLSDSGFYLCAWSVFLAGPTGELFFGEGSRLTVL.

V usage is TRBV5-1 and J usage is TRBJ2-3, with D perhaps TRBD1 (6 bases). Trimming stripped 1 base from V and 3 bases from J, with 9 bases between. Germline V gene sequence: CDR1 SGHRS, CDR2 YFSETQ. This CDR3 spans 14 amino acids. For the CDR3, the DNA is TGCGCCAGCAGCTTGTACCAGGGGACAGATACGCAGTATTTT. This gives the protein CASSLYQGTDTQYF.

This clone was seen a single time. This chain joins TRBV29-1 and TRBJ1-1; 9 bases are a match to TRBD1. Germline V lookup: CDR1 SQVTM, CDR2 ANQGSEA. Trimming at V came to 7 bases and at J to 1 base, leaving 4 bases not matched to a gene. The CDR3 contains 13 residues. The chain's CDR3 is CSDLQGANTEAFF. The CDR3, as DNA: TGCAGCGATTTACAGGGGGCGAACACTGAAGCTTTCTTT.

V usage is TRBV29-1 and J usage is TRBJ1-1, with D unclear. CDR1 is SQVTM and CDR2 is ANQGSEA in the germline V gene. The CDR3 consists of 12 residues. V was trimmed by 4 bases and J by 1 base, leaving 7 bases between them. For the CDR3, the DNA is TGCAGCGTTGCGGGCGGGAACACTGAAGCTTTCTTT. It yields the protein CSVAGGNTEAFF.

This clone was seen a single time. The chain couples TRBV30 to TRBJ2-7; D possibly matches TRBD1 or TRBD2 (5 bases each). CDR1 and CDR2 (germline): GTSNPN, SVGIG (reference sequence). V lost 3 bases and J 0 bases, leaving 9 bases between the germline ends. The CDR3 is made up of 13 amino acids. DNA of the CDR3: TGTGCCTGGAGGGCAGGGAGCTCCTACGAGCAGTACTTC. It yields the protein CAWRAGSSYEQYF.

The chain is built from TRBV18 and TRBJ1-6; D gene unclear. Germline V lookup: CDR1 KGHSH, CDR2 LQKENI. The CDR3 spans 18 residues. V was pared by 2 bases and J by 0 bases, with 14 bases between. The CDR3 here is CASSPSFYTTSYNSPLHF. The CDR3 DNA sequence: TGTGCCAGCTCACCATCATTCTACACGACCTCCTATAATTCACCCCTCCACTTT.

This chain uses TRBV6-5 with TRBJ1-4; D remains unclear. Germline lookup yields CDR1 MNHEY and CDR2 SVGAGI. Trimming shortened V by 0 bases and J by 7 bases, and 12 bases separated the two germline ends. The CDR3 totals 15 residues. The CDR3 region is CASSYSSRAAEKLFF. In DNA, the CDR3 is TGTGCCAGCAGTTACTCCTCCCGGGCCGCTGAAAAACTGTTTTTT.

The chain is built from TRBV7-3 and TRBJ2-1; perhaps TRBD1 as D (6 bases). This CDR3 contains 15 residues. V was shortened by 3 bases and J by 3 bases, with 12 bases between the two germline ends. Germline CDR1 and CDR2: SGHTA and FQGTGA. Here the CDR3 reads CASSFGQSLYNEQFF. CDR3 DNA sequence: TGTGCCAGCAGCTTCGGACAGTCCCTCTACAATGAGCAGTTCTTC.

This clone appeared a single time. CDR3: CASSLGGTSTSTDTQYF. CDR3 in DNA: TGTGCCAGCAGCTTGGGTGGGACTAGCACCTCCACAGATACGCAGTATTTT. This sequence joins TRBV5-4 and TRBJ2-3; TRBD2 matches at 9 bases. Germline V gene data show CDR1 as SGHNT and CDR2 as YYREEE (reference sequence). J was trimmed by 2 bases and V by 0 bases; bases with no gene match: 7. The CDR3 loop spans 17 amino acids.

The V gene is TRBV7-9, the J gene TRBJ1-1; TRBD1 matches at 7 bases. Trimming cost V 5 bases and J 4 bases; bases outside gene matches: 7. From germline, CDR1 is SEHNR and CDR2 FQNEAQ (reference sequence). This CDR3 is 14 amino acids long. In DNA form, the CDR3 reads TGTGCCAGCAGCAGCCAGGGGGGGAGCACTGAAGCTTTCTTT. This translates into CASSSQGGSTEAFF.